These 2 T cell receptor beta chains were sequenced from one sample in a study of human T cells and chemical hapten exposure. Noted time point: patch test 3, about 24 weeks after DPC sensitization. The treatment denotes: therapeutic diphenylcyclopropenone sensitization with weekly scalp DPC. TCRdb ran MiXCR on the RACE reads and lists one entry per CDR3 protein. The sample consists of some 89,000 distinct CDR3 sequences, 25% to 30% of them appearing once. Source: whole blood, taken in connection with sensitization to the hapten diphenylcyclopropenone (DPC). These receptors came from a man aged 40-49 years with alopecia areata. Some clones in this sample may be carry-over from other donors' samples.

This clonotype showed up just a few times. This chain uses TRBV29-1 with TRBJ2-2, with TRBD2 matching over 7 bases. Looked up from germline, CDR1 is SQVTM and CDR2 is ANQGSEA. V was clipped by 4 bases and J by 9 bases; unmatched bases: 8. This CDR3 region has 13 residues. The CDR3 DNA reads as TGCAGCGTTGTGAGGCTAGCGGAGAGGGAGCTGTTTTTT. Protein product: CSVVRLAERELFF.

The rearrangement links TRBV2 to TRBJ1-5; 7 nucleotides match TRBD1. The CDR3 contains 14 residues. With 3 bases clipped from V and 5 bases from J, the junction kept 4 bases outside the gene matches. Germline loops: CDR1 SNHLY, CDR2 FYNNEI. Written as DNA, the CDR3 is TGTGCCAGCAGTGATCCTACAGGGGATCAGCCCCAGCATTTT. This gives the protein CASSDPTGDQPQHF. The entire variable domain, with the rest obtained from reference TRBV2 and TRBJ1-5, is as follows: EPEVTQTPSHQVTQMGQEVILRCVPISNHLYFYWYRQILGQKVEFLVSFYNNEISEKSEIFDDQFSVERPDGSNFTLKIRSTKLEDSAMYFCASSDPTGDQPQHFGDGTRLSIL.